The 17 T cell receptor beta chains below were found in one sample sequenced in a study of T cells after yellow fever vaccination. TCRdb analysed the 5' RACE reads with MiXCR anew, one entry per CDR3 protein. The sample has 230,000 or so distinct CDR3 sequences, 3.6% seen once; the top ten hold approximately 18%. The sequences come from PBMCs, collected 15 days after the yellow fever booster vaccination. The receptors were gathered from a man younger than 35 who received the YFV17D yellow fever vaccine.

This clonotype was seen many times. This chain links TRBV10-3 with TRBJ2-2, with D hard to call. The V gene lost 10 bases and the J gene lost 0 bases, with 6 bases spanning the gap. The CDR3 is made up of 12 amino acids. The V gene's germline CDR1 is ENHRY and CDR2 SYGVKD. CDR3 sequence: CATAANTGELFF. CDR3 DNA sequence: TGTGCCACCGCTGCGAACACCGGGGAGCTGTTTTTT.

This clonotype was recorded at least ten times. This chain uses TRBV5-1 with TRBJ2-7; 8 nucleotides agree with TRBD1. Trimming at V came to 2 bases and at J to 2 bases, leaving 6 bases not matched to a gene. This CDR3 region has 15 residues. In germline, CDR1 is SGHRS, CDR2 YFSETQ. This CDR3 is CASSFDQGATYEQYF. The CDR3 DNA follows: TGCGCCAGCAGCTTCGACCAGGGGGCTACCTACGAGCAGTACTTC.

This clonotype has a count of ten or more. The genes are TRBV28 and TRBJ2-7; D gene uncertain. The germline V gene has CDR1 MDHEN and CDR2 SYDVKM. This CDR3 contains 15 residues. V was trimmed by 6 bases and J by 7 bases, leaving 22 bases between them. The CDR3 DNA is TGTGCCAGCAGCCCGAACGTAGAGCGCTCTAGGGAGCAGTACGTC. Translating it yields CASSPNVERSREQYV.

This clonotype was found many times. The rearrangement joins TRBV11-2 to TRBJ2-7, with 7 nucleotides matching TRBD1. In germline, CDR1 is SGHAT, CDR2 FQNNGV. V dropped 5 bases and J dropped 5; count of bases not matched to a gene: 3. This CDR3 is 12 amino acids long. CDR3 region: CASSRDRDEQYV. CDR3 bases: TGTGCCAGCAGCCGTGACAGGGACGAGCAGTACGTC.

This clonotype has a count of ten or more. The V and J genes are TRBV19 and TRBJ1-2; D might be TRBD1 (5 bases). Germline V gene lookup returns CDR1 LNHDA and CDR2 SQIVND (reference sequence). The V and J ends lost 5 bases and 2 bases respectively, with 12 bases between them. CDR3 length: 14 amino acids. The CDR3 DNA is TGTGCCAGTAGTTCATGGGACCAAAACTATGGCTACACCTTC. This codes for CASSSWDQNYGYTF.

This clonotype was found a few times. The chain links TRBV28 to TRBJ1-1; D is possibly TRBD1 (6 bases). The CDR3 length is 14 residues. V was shortened by 7 bases and J by 3 bases, with 15 bases between the two germline ends. CDR1 and CDR2 from the germline V gene are MDHEN and SYDVKM. This chain's CDR3 is CASNYGGGYTEAFF. The DNA of the CDR3 is TGTGCCAGCAATTATGGGGGCGGATACACTGAAGCTTTCTTT.

This clonotype was observed at least ten times. The chain is built from TRBV7-2 and TRBJ2-2; the match to TRBD1 covers 7 bases. The V segment lost 5 bases and the J segment 5 bases; nucleotides outside the gene matches: 8. CDR3 length: 15 amino acids. Germline V lookup: CDR1 SGHTA, CDR2 FQGNSA. The CDR3 sequence: CASSRQGVVTGELFF. CDR3 DNA sequence: TGTGCCAGCAGCAGACAGGGAGTCGTGACCGGGGAGCTGTTTTTT.

This clonotype was seen repeatedly, ten times or more. The rearrangement joins TRBV5-1 to TRBJ2-1; D gene unclear. This CDR3 is 12 amino acids long. V was cut by 5 bases and J by 15 bases, with 18 bases left in between. The germline gives CDR1 SGHRS, CDR2 YFSETQ. CDR3 bases: TGCGCCAGCAGGCTAAGGGAAGTTGTTCCGTTCTTC. Translation: CASRLREVVPFF.

This clonotype showed up many times. The chain combines TRBV29-1 with TRBJ1-5; D is perhaps TRBD1 (5 bases). From germline, CDR1 is SQVTM and CDR2 ANQGSEA. V dropped 6 bases and J dropped 2 bases, with 11 bases sitting between them. CDR3 length: 13 residues. The CDR3 sequence is CSVIGAGNQPQHF. In DNA, the CDR3 is TGCAGCGTGATAGGGGCGGGCAATCAGCCCCAGCATTTT.

This clonotype was seen at least ten times. The chain uses TRBV7-2 and TRBJ2-1; no definite D call. Germline V gives CDR1 SGHTA, CDR2 FQGNSA. This CDR3 is built from 14 residues. V was cut by 4 bases and J by 7 bases, with 14 bases left in between. Written as DNA, the CDR3 is TGTGCCAGCAGCTGGCGACCCGCTCAGAATGAGCAGTTCTTC. It yields the protein CASSWRPAQNEQFF.

This clonotype has ten or more counts. J is TRBJ1-6 and V is TRBV6-2 or TRBV6-3; D ambiguous. Trimming took off 8 bases at V and 5 bases at J, with 16 bases between the two ends. The V gene's germline CDR1 is MNHEY and CDR2 SVGEGT. The CDR3 spans 15 residues. The CDR3 region has the DNA TGTGCCAGCGGCGCGGTGTACTATGATAATTCACCCCTCCACTTT. It is translated as CASGAVYYDNSPLHF.

At least ten counts were recorded for this clonotype. The chain combines TRBV5-4 with TRBJ2-5; tentative D call: TRBD2 (5 bases). Trimming cost V 8 bases and J 0 bases, with 17 bases left between them. The CDR3 is 15 amino acids. Germline V gene data show CDR1 as SGHNT and CDR2 as YYREEE (reference sequence). CDR3: CASSPPIGDQETQYF. DNA for the CDR3: TGTGCCAGTTCCCCCCCGATCGGGGACCAAGAGACCCAGTACTTC.

Ten or more counts support this clonotype. V is TRBV13 and J is TRBJ1-2; maybe TRBD1 (5 bases). V was pared by 5 bases and J by 4 bases, with 14 bases between. CDR3 length equals 14 residues. Germline lookup yields CDR1 PRHDT and CDR2 FYEKMQ (reference sequence). The CDR3 sequence: CASSRLGPIYGYTF. The CDR3 bases are TGTGCCAGCAGCAGATTGGGACCGATCTATGGCTACACCTTC.

The table lists this clonotype with many counts. V is TRBV12-3 or TRBV12-4 and J is TRBJ2-2; D is perhaps TRBD2 (6 bases). The CDR3 sequence is 15 residues long. V was clipped by 5 bases and J by 3 bases, with 13 bases between them. The CDR3 DNA follows: TGTGCCAGCAGTGCTAACCGGGACTACACCGGGGAGCTGTTTTTT. Amino acid sequence: CASSANRDYTGELFF.

This clonotype was observed at least ten times. The rearrangement uses TRBV7-3 and TRBJ2-3, with 8 nucleotides matching TRBD2. V shed 5 bases, J shed 2 bases, and the junction held 12 bases outside the gene matches. The V gene's germline CDR1 is SGHTA and CDR2 FQGTGA. This CDR3 spans 17 amino acids. CDR3 region: CASSPQGGSGVTDTQYF. For the CDR3, the DNA is TGTGCCAGCAGCCCGCAAGGTGGTAGCGGGGTCACAGATACGCAGTATTTT.

There are many counts of this clonotype. CDR3 in amino acids: CASSYGQYNSPLHF. The DNA for the CDR3 is TGTGCCAGCAGCTATGGACAGTATAATTCACCCCTCCACTTT. The chain recombines TRBV7-2 with TRBJ1-6, with a tentative D call TRBD1 (6 bases). The V and J ends lost 4 bases and 4 bases respectively, with 8 bases between them. Germline loops: CDR1 SGHTA, CDR2 FQGNSA. The CDR3 runs to 14 residues.

The table lists this clonotype with many counts. The chain carries TRBV4-2 and TRBJ1-1, with a tentative D call TRBD1 (6 bases). This CDR3 contains 17 residues. Trimming stripped 0 bases from V and 1 base from J, with 15 bases between. The germline gives CDR1 LGHNA, CDR2 YNFKEQ. CDR3 nucleotides: TGTGCCAGCAGCCAAGATATCGGGGGCAAGAAGAACACTGAAGCTTTCTTT. Amino acid sequence: CASSQDIGGKKNTEAFF.